This T cell receptor beta chain was found in a study of blood T cell repertoires in COVID-19. Sequenced by immunoSEQ multiplex PCR; TCRdb stores in-frame clones only, minus some. The sample includes 130,000 or so clones, 60% to 85% of them seen just once. The germline V gene has CDR1 MGHRA and CDR2 YSYEKL. This CDR3 region has 16 residues. Deletions cut 2 bases from V and 5 bases from J, with 18 bases between. The sample comprised peripheral blood. The chain links TRBV4-1 to TRBJ2-5, with D possibly TRBD2 on 5 matching bases. The TCR originated in a man in his forties or fifties with acute or convalescent COVID-19. CDR3 sequence reads: CASSQTESGSWETQYF. For the CDR3, the DNA is TGCGCCAGCAGCCAAACGGAGAGCGGATCTTGGGAGACCCAGTACTTC.